This T cell receptor beta chain was profiled in a study of post-analysis software for immune sequencing data. Study results and limitations: Multiple sclerosis patients showed significantly lower normalized Chao1 diversity than controls did. TRBV5-6, TRBV5-1 and TRBV20-1 were among a handful of TRBV segments more frequent in patients than controls.

Turning to this clonotype: Antigen specificity is unknown.

Germline-derived CDR1 and CDR2 are LGHNA and YNFKEQ. This CDR3 is built from 14 residues. The V end lost 0 bases, the J end lost 5 bases, and 8 bases lay between the germline ends. cDNA libraries of TCR beta carried unique molecular identifiers. TCRdb re-derived calls from the PCR reads in MiXCR, one entry per CDR3 protein. The table lists 750,000 to 900,000 distinct CDR3 sequences, 46% of them singletons. This chain uses TRBV4-2 with TRBJ2-1; D remains unclear. What was sequenced was blood. The source of this sequence is a girl aged 5 to 17 with multiple sclerosis. This chain's CDR3 is CASSQEQRNNEQFF. The CDR3 DNA reads as TGTGCCAGCAGCCAAGAACAACGGAACAATGAGCAGTTCTTC.